The 13 T cell receptor beta chains below all came from one sample that was sequenced in a study of blood T cell repertoires in COVID-19. TCRdb's copy holds only in-frame clones and misses some; the assay was immunoSEQ multiplex PCR. This sample has about 82,000 clones, with 80% to 85% found just once. The sample consisted of peripheral blood. These receptors all come from a man at least 80 years old with acute or convalescent COVID-19.

The V gene is TRBV5-1, the J gene TRBJ1-4, with 8 bases identical to TRBD1. The J segment lost 4 bases and the V segment lost 7 bases, leaving 9 bases of the junction unmatched. The germline V gene has CDR1 SGHRS and CDR2 YFSETQ. The CDR3 covers 15 residues. The CDR3, as DNA: TGCGCCAGCTCTCGATCGGGACAGGATAATGAAAAACTGTTTTTT. The encoded protein is CASSRSGQDNEKLFF.

V is TRBV30 and J is TRBJ2-7, with TRBD1 identical over 7 bases. CDR3 length equals 13 residues. Germline V CDR1 and CDR2: GTSNPN, SVGIG (reference sequence). The ends lost 2 bases at V and 3 bases at J; junction bases unmatched: 4. CDR3 bases: TGTGCCTGGAGTAAAGACAGGGACTACGAGCAGTACTTC. Its protein product is CAWSKDRDYEQYF.

The chain recombines TRBV5-1 with TRBJ2-1; 9 positions match TRBD1. CDR3 length equals 15 residues. The germline gives CDR1 SGHRS, CDR2 YFSETQ. V shed 3 bases, J shed 7 bases, and the junction held 8 bases outside the gene matches. The CDR3 sequence is CASSSQGQGGNEQFF. For the CDR3, the DNA is TGCGCCAGCAGCTCCCAGGGACAGGGTGGAAATGAGCAGTTCTTC.

The gene calls are TRBV2 and TRBJ2-2; D possibly corresponds to TRBD1 (6 bases). The CDR3 runs 13 residues. Trimming removed 5 bases from V and 7 bases from J, with 11 bases in between. The germline V gene encodes CDR1 SNHLY and CDR2 FYNNEI. CDR3: CASSWQGHGELFF. DNA of the CDR3: TGTGCCAGCAGTTGGCAGGGGCACGGGGAGCTGTTTTTT. Filled out from reference TRBV2 and TRBJ2-2, the complete variable domain reads EPEVTQTPSHQVTQMGQEVILRCVPISNHLYFYWYRQILGQKVEFLVSFYNNEISEKSEIFDDQFSVERPDGSNFTLKIRSTKLEDSAMYFCASSWQGHGELFFGEGSRLTVL.

The rearrangement uses TRBV19 and TRBJ1-1; 10 bases map to TRBD1. The length of the CDR3 is 13 residues. Looked up from germline, CDR1 is LNHDA and CDR2 is SQIVND (reference sequence). V was pared by 4 bases and J by 5 bases, with 1 base of the junction left unmatched. CDR3: CASSRDRGTEAFF. The CDR3 bases are TGTGCCAGTAGTAGGGACAGGGGTACTGAAGCTTTCTTT.

The CDR3 here is CASSPGQAGEQFF. Written as DNA, the CDR3 is TGTGCCAGCAGCCCGGGACAGGCGGGCGAGCAGTTCTTC. V usage is TRBV11-3 and J usage is TRBJ2-1, with TRBD1 identical over 8 bases. The CDR3 totals 13 residues. V lost 5 bases to trimming and J lost 10 bases; unmatched junction nucleotides: 7. CDR1 is SGHNT and CDR2 is YENEEA in the germline V gene. Filled out from reference TRBV11-3 and TRBJ2-1, the complete variable domain reads EAGVVQSPRYKIIEKKQPVAFWCNPISGHNTLYWYLQNLGQGPELLIRYENEEAVDDSQLPKDRFSAERLKGVDSTLKIQPAELGDSAVYLCASSPGQAGEQFFGPGTRLTVL.

This chain joins TRBV14 and TRBJ1-2; D is uncertain. The V end lost 4 bases, the J end lost 1 base, and 7 bases lay between the germline ends. CDR3 length equals 13 residues. The germline V gene encodes CDR1 SGHDN and CDR2 FVKESK. The DNA for the CDR3 is TGTGCCAGCAGCCCCAGTTATAACTATGGCTACACCTTC. Translated, it gives CASSPSYNYGYTF.

In nucleotides, the CDR3 is TGCAGCGCCCAGAGGCAGCTCACAGATACGCAGTATTTT. This sequence encodes CSAQRQLTDTQYF. The chain is built from TRBV29-1 and TRBJ2-3, with D uncertain. The CDR3 is 13 amino acids. Germline V CDR1 and CDR2: SQVTM, ANQGSEA. Deletions cut 7 bases from V and 2 bases from J, with 13 bases between.

In its sample, this clone was seen once. This CDR3 is CASSSPGQGNYGYTF. As DNA, the CDR3 is TGTGCCAGCAGTTCACCGGGACAGGGGAACTATGGCTACACCTTC. This chain connects TRBV6-5 to TRBJ1-2; 10 bases line up with TRBD1. V lost 4 bases and J lost 2; bases outside the gene matches: 4. The germline gives CDR1 MNHEY, CDR2 SVGAGI. This CDR3 contains 15 residues.

The chain has TRBV6-5 and TRBJ1-6; 7 positions match TRBD1. The CDR3 is made up of 14 amino acids. V trimming: 4 bases; J trimming: 4 bases; junction bases outside the gene matches: 1. Germline CDR1 and CDR2: MNHEY and SVGAGI. The CDR3 sequence is CASSSDRYNSPLHF. The DNA of the CDR3 is TGTGCCAGCAGTTCGGACAGGTATAATTCACCCCTCCACTTT.

In nucleotides, the CDR3 is TGTGGAAGCGGGCGGGTTACAGATACGCAGTATTTT. Translation: CGSGRVTDTQYF. The chain combines TRBV28 with TRBJ2-3; D perhaps matches TRBD2 (6 bases). Germline V gene data show CDR1 as MDHEN and CDR2 as SYDVKM. The CDR3 covers 12 residues.

The chain links TRBV10-1 to TRBJ1-1, with 9 bases that match TRBD1. Per germline, CDR1 WNHNN and CDR2 SYGVQD (reference sequence). This CDR3 comprises 15 residues. The trim removed 5 bases at V and 1 base at J, leaving 5 bases unmatched. In DNA, the CDR3 is TGCGCCAGCAGTCGGACAGGGGCACGGAACACTGAAGCTTTCTTT. Protein: CASSRTGARNTEAFF.

V gene TRBV5-4 combines with J gene TRBJ1-6; D may be TRBD1 (6 bases). The CDR3 covers 15 residues. CDR1 and CDR2 from the germline V gene are SGHNT and YYREEE (reference sequence). V lost 4 bases to trimming and J lost 14 bases, with 22 bases between them. CDR3 region: CASSHATGHARTLHF. The DNA for the CDR3 is TGTGCCAGCAGCCATGCAACGGGACACGCGAGGACCCTCCACTTT.